The clone carrying this TCR beta chain occurred many times. Its antigen is unknown. The CDR3 runs to 15 residues. Unmatched junction bases numbered 9, after V lost 4 bases and J lost 4 bases. The germline CDR1 and CDR2 sequences are MNHNS and SASEGT. Mismatch repair deficiency was confirmed in all patients, by PCR or immunohistochemistry. The TCR-sequenced patients were a few responders to pembrolizumab. This sample is drawn from a study of PD-1 blockade in mismatch repair-deficient tumors. For the study at large: All were previously treated, progressing patients with over 9 mismatch repair-deficient cancer types. Notes on the study in general: Rapid post-treatment expansion, then contraction, generally preceding radiologic response, marked tumor-resident clones.

The method was immunoSEQ multiplex PCR; TCRdb's version includes in-frame clones alone and lacks a portion of them. This sample carries some 130,000 clones, about nine tenths of them seen once, and the ten largest clones take roughly 12%. This receptor was taken from an adult with mismatch repair-deficient cancer. This specimen was peripheral blood, taken 72 weeks after starting pembrolizumab. The chain recombines TRBV6-1 with TRBJ1-2, with 7 positions matching TRBD1. CDR3 bases: TGTGCCAGCAGTGCACCGGACAGGCCACTCTATGGCTACACCTTC. Translated, it gives CASSAPDRPLYGYTF.